The rows below give T cell receptor beta chains drawn from one sample of a study of PD-L1 blockade in urothelial cancer. Profiling relied on immunoSEQ multiplex PCR, and the TCRdb table lists in-frame clones only, not all of them. Altogether fewer than 50,000 clones are present, around 74% being singletons, with the ten largest covering 8% to 13%. This specimen was PBMCs, taken around atezolizumab (anti-PD-L1) treatment. These receptors were collected from a man in his 70s with urothelial cancer. CDR3s include the opening cysteine and the closing phenylalanine or tryptophan. Each record gives: clone size, V gene, J gene, D gene, CDR3 protein, CDR3 DNA. The D gene is left open where the match is weak. Expanded clones are given a class, and other clones once, few, many or no size at all.

size: once
V: TRBV19
J: TRBJ2-1
D: TRBD1
CDR3: CASTLDRDYNEQFF
DNA: TGTGCCAGTACCCTGGACAGGGACTACAATGAGCAGTTCTTC

size: -
V: TRBV5-1
J: TRBJ2-3
D: TRBD2
CDR3: CASSLEGSGTDTQYF
DNA: TGCGCCAGCAGCTTGGAGGGTAGCGGGACAGATACGCAGTATTTT

size: -
V: TRBV10-1
J: TRBJ2-2
D: -
CDR3: CASSAWGLPGEGQYTGELFF
DNA: TGCGCCAGCAGTGCCTGGGGCCTCCCCGGTGAAGGCCAGTACACCGGGGAGCTGTTTTTT

size: -
V: TRBV5-1
J: TRBJ1-3
D: -
CDR3: CASSLVSARFGNTIYF
DNA: TGCGCCAGCAGCTTGGTCTCCGCGAGATTCGGAAACACCATATATTTT

size: -
V: TRBV9
J: TRBJ2-1
D: -
CDR3: CASSTYSGGRDEQFF
DNA: TGTGCCAGCAGCACCTATAGCGGTGGGCGGGATGAGCAGTTCTTC

size: -
V: TRBV30
J: TRBJ2-2
D: -
CDR3: CAWSVPAGFQAGELFF
DNA: TGTGCCTGGAGTGTACCGGCAGGGTTCCAAGCCGGGGAGCTGTTTTTT

size: -
V: TRBV23-1
J: TRBJ2-6
D: -
CDR3: CASSQGGDRDRCFSGANVLTF
DNA: TGCGCCAGCAGTCAAGGGGGGGACCGGGACAGGTGTTTCTCTGGGGCCAACGTCCTGACTTTC

size: -
V: TRBV6-1
J: TRBJ1-1
D: -
CDR3: CASRFSGTTEAFF
DNA: TGTGCCAGCAGATTCAGCGGGACCACTGAAGCTTTCTTT

size: -
V: TRBV11-3
J: TRBJ2-3
D: TRBD2
CDR3: CASSARPLAGGTDTQYF
DNA: TGTGCCAGCAGCGCCCGCCCTTTAGCGGGAGGCACAGATACGCAGTATTTT

size: -
V: TRBV4-2
J: TRBJ1-2
D: -
CDR3: CASSQSRGKLESYGYTF
DNA: TGTGCCAGCAGCCAATCGAGAGGAAAGCTAGAGTCTTATGGCTACACCTTC

size: -
V: TRBV7-2
J: TRBJ2-6
D: TRBD2
CDR3: CASSQPVTSGRSGANVLTF
DNA: TGTGCCAGCAGCCAACCTGTGACTAGCGGGAGATCTGGGGCCAACGTCCTGACTTTC

size: -
V: TRBV6-1
J: TRBJ1-1
D: -
CDR3: CASSELLVTEAFF
DNA: TGTGCCAGCAGTGAACTCCTAGTCACTGAAGCTTTCTTT

size: once
V: TRBV27
J: TRBJ2-1
D: -
CDR3: CASSLFLGGNEQFF
DNA: TGTGCCAGCAGTTTATTTTTGGGGGGCAATGAGCAGTTCTTC

size: -
V: TRBV28
J: TRBJ2-7
D: -
CDR3: CASRAYYEQYF
DNA: TGTGCCAGCAGGGCTTACTACGAGCAGTACTTC

size: -
V: TRBV6-5
J: TRBJ1-1
D: TRBD1
CDR3: CASSYSENYRGRAFF
DNA: TGTGCCAGCAGTTACTCTGAGAATTACAGGGGGCGAGCTTTCTTT

size: -
V: TRBV6-1
J: TRBJ1-2
D: TRBD1
CDR3: CASSAPPGQGKIANYGYTF
DNA: TGTGCCAGCAGTGCCCCCCCCGGACAGGGAAAAATAGCTAACTATGGCTACACCTTC

size: -
V: TRBV7-9
J: TRBJ2-7
D: TRBD2
CDR3: CASSSSGRGSYEQYF
DNA: TGTGCCAGCAGCTCTAGCGGGAGGGGCTCGTACGAGCAGTACTTC

size: -
V: TRBV30
J: TRBJ1-3
D: -
CDR3: CAWSVTAGNTIYF
DNA: TGTGCCTGGAGTGTGACTGCTGGAAACACCATATATTTT

size: -
V: TRBV10-1
J: TRBJ2-7
D: TRBD1
CDR3: CASSPGTGGKDEQYF
DNA: TGCGCCAGCAGCCCGGGGACAGGGGGCAAGGACGAGCAGTACTTC

size: -
V: TRBV7-9
J: TRBJ2-5
D: TRBD2
CDR3: CASSPMGGGPTETQYF
DNA: TGTGCCAGCAGCCCCATGGGGGGAGGGCCTACGGAGACCCAGTACTTC

size: few
V: TRBV4-1
J: TRBJ1-1
D: -
CDR3: CASSQGADNTEAFF
DNA: TGCGCCAGCAGCCAAGGTGCAGATAACACTGAAGCTTTCTTT

size: -
V: TRBV27
J: TRBJ2-7
D: -
CDR3: CASSPLQNLYEQYF
DNA: TGTGCCAGCAGTCCCCTCCAGAACCTCTACGAGCAGTACTTC

size: -
V: TRBV28
J: TRBJ1-1
D: TRBD1
CDR3: CATYLTGGNTEAFF
DNA: TGTGCCACCTATTTGACAGGGGGGAACACTGAAGCTTTCTTT

size: -
V: TRBV11-2
J: TRBJ1-1
D: TRBD1
CDR3: CASSLEGQGPRGTEAFF
DNA: TGTGCCAGCAGCTTAGAGGGACAGGGGCCCCGCGGCACTGAAGCTTTCTTT

size: once
V: TRBV2
J: TRBJ2-7
D: -
CDR3: CASSDIAGSSYEQYF
DNA: TGTGCCAGCAGTGATATTGCGGGGAGCTCCTACGAGCAGTACTTC

size: -
V: TRBV5-4
J: TRBJ1-4
D: TRBD1
CDR3: CASSRQGYEKLFF
DNA: TGTGCCAGCAGCCGACAGGGCTATGAAAAACTGTTTTTT

size: -
V: TRBV10-3
J: TRBJ2-7
D: TRBD2
CDR3: CAISQRLAGVEQYF
DNA: TGTGCCATCAGTCAAAGACTAGCGGGAGTCGAGCAGTACTTC

size: -
V: TRBV18
J: TRBJ1-5
D: -
CDR3: CASSPLPGEQPQHF
DNA: TGTGCCAGCTCACCACTTCCAGGGGAGCAGCCCCAGCATTTT

size: -
V: TRBV10-1
J: TRBJ2-2
D: TRBD1
CDR3: CAIGTADTGELFF
DNA: TGCGCCATCGGGACAGCAGACACCGGGGAGCTGTTTTTT

size: -
V: TRBV30
J: TRBJ2-7
D: -
CDR3: CASERDNFYEQYF
DNA: TGTGCCTCGGAGAGGGACAATTTCTACGAGCAGTACTTC

size: -
V: TRBV30
J: TRBJ2-2
D: TRBD2
CDR3: CAWSLAVNTGELFF
DNA: TGTGCCTGGTCTCTAGCGGTGAACACCGGGGAGCTGTTTTTT

size: -
V: TRBV19
J: TRBJ2-7
D: -
CDR3: CASSIRGRDNYYEQYF
DNA: TGTGCCAGTAGTATTAGGGGAAGGGACAACTACTACGAGCAGTACTTC

size: -
V: TRBV28
J: TRBJ1-3
D: -
CDR3: CASSYPPDSSSGNTIYF
DNA: TGTGCCAGCAGTTACCCTCCCGACTCGAGCTCTGGAAACACCATATATTTT

size: -
V: TRBV2
J: TRBJ2-7
D: -
CDR3: CASSEAPWRSSYEQYF
DNA: TGTGCCAGCAGTGAAGCTCCGTGGCGGAGCTCCTACGAGCAGTACTTC

size: -
V: TRBV7-9
J: TRBJ2-1
D: -
CDR3: CASSSRATGDSEQFF
DNA: TGTGCCAGCAGCTCACGAGCGACCGGAGATAGTGAGCAGTTCTTC

size: -
V: TRBV5-1
J: TRBJ1-1
D: -
CDR3: CASSRGGYNTEAFF
DNA: TGCGCCAGCAGCCGCGGGGGGTATAACACTGAAGCTTTCTTT

size: -
V: TRBV6-4
J: TRBJ2-1
D: -
CDR3: CASSESGQYNEQFF
DNA: TGTGCCAGCAGTGAATCCGGACAGTACAATGAGCAGTTCTTC

size: -
V: TRBV7-9
J: TRBJ1-2
D: -
CDR3: CASSLGQDYGYTF
DNA: TGTGCCAGCAGCTTAGGACAGGATTATGGCTACACCTTC

size: -
V: TRBV7-2
J: TRBJ2-7
D: -
CDR3: CASSLGPIGYEQYF
DNA: TGTGCCAGCAGCTTGGGGCCAATTGGATACGAGCAGTACTTC

size: -
V: TRBV10-3
J: TRBJ2-7
D: TRBD2
CDR3: CAISVSGRSYEQYF
DNA: TGTGCCATCAGTGTCAGCGGGAGGTCCTACGAGCAGTACTTC

size: -
V: TRBV5-4
J: TRBJ2-2
D: TRBD1
CDR3: CASSLDRGRTGELFF
DNA: TGTGCCAGCAGCTTGGACAGGGGGCGAACCGGGGAGCTGTTTTTT

size: -
V: TRBV11-1
J: TRBJ2-2
D: -
CDR3: CASSPNRAGELFF
DNA: TGTGCCAGCAGCCCAAACAGGGCCGGGGAGCTGTTTTTT

size: -
V: TRBV7-3
J: TRBJ2-3
D: -
CDR3: CASSTQQSDTQYF
DNA: TGTGCCAGCAGCACCCAACAGTCAGATACGCAGTATTTT

size: once
V: TRBV27
J: TRBJ1-1
D: -
CDR3: CASSFGGGLSGEAFF
DNA: TGTGCCAGCAGTTTTGGTGGCGGGCTCTCGGGTGAAGCTTTCTTT

size: -
V: TRBV5-1
J: TRBJ2-1
D: -
CDR3: CASSSGQSSYNEQFF
DNA: TGCGCCAGCAGCTCTGGACAGAGCTCCTACAATGAGCAGTTCTTC

size: -
V: TRBV10-3
J: TRBJ1-1
D: TRBD1
CDR3: CAIRDRAGGNTEAFF
DNA: TGTGCCATCAGGGACAGGGCCGGTGGGAACACTGAAGCTTTCTTT

size: -
V: TRBV5-1
J: TRBJ2-1
D: -
CDR3: CASSSGLPRNEQFF
DNA: TGCGCCAGCAGCTCGGGACTTCCCCGCAATGAGCAGTTCTTC

size: -
V: TRBV19
J: TRBJ1-1
D: TRBD1
CDR3: CASSIGDREDTEAFF
DNA: TGTGCCAGTAGTATAGGAGACAGGGAGGACACTGAAGCTTTCTTT

size: -
V: TRBV7-9
J: TRBJ2-1
D: TRBD2
CDR3: CSMGGTYNEQFF
DNA: TGTTCTATGGGGGGGACCTACAATGAGCAGTTCTTC

size: -
V: TRBV15
J: TRBJ1-4
D: TRBD1
CDR3: CATSSDTGTGDEKLFF
DNA: TGTGCCACCAGCAGCGATACCGGGACAGGGGATGAAAAACTGTTTTTT